This T cell receptor beta chain appears in the sequencing data of a study of cytomegalovirus exposure and HLA in healthy donors (dated by TCRdb to about 2017). Background on the whole study: According to an earlier analysis of 550 to 700 of the donors, 150 million to 200 million T cells yielded 90 million to 130 million unique TCR beta sequences and approximately 300 Gb of sequence data. About 310 gigabases of sequencing data and roughly 90 million unique TCR sequences were included in an early release covering 550 to 800 HLA-typed donors. Among the roughly 400 genotyped donors, more than 70% belonged to the genetic ancestry cluster associated with self-reported Caucasian donors. The study was designed to test whether signatures of past pathogen exposure could be identified by cataloging public T cell receptors. Using immunosequencing, the study profiled T cell repertoires from 500 to 800 subjects and related those repertoires to cytomegalovirus serostatus. Along with the roughly 700-subject first cohort, a separate validation cohort of over a hundred different subjects was used. To predict cytomegalovirus infection status, the study brought together high-throughput TCR immunosequencing, statistical association of individual TCRs with disease status, and machine learning. In a later analysis, previously published TCR beta repertoires from 666 donors were re-analyzed and high-resolution HLA genotyping was added so that TCR occurrence patterns could be studied. Rather than drawing on any new phenotypic data, the later analysis identified candidate immune exposures from TCR beta sequences and the way those sequences occurred across donors. To decide whether each TCR beta V gene segment behaved as functional or pseudogenic, an earlier analysis of nearly 600 of the donors relied on high-throughput TCR beta sequencing. Alongside the repertoire data, information on donor age, sex, ethnicity and CMV serostatus was compiled. A later genetic analysis used genome-wide SNP genotypes for about three fifths of the roughly 700 donors, treating that subset as a discovery cohort. Every discovery cohort repertoire had been produced on one sequencing platform. HLA typing covered class I and class II loci at four-digit resolution. Typing coverage varied by locus: roughly 620-640 donors for A, B, C, DRB1 and DQB1; roughly 500 for DQA1; more than 600 for DPA1; around 450 for DPB1. Because of strong linkage in the cohort, roughly five DR-DQ haplotypes were treated as single units for association and clustering. Across 300 to 400 genotyped donors of the cohort, an average of about 250,000 unique TCR beta nucleotide sequences per donor were sequenced, and approximately 17% of those sequences were non-productive.

Study-wide findings and limitations: An association between a missense DCLRE1C variant and V-gene and J-gene trimming of TCR beta chains was found in a later genetic analysis and replicated in an independent cohort. Three of the identified cytomegalovirus-associated TCR beta chains were confirmed in vitro to be specific for cytomegalovirus antigens. Across donors, most TCR sequences were observed very rarely, whereas some public TCRs were present in many individuals. It was suggested by the authors that the approach could potentially be generalized to other disease states and immunological phenotypes. According to a later analysis, most CMV-associated TCR beta chains appeared to be HLA-restricted, and the HLA associations seemed to be driven largely by CMV exposure. A later analysis found that TCR association rates varied across HLA loci, with DRB1 alleles showing the most associated TCRs and HLA-C alleles the fewest. According to a later genetic analysis, donors in an Asian-associated ancestry cluster had fewer N-insertions in productive TCRs than the approximately 630-donor mean. The presence/absence analyses assumed that sequencing depth was roughly uniform across donors, and that assumption may not be true. In the study, 150 to 200 TCR beta chains were listed as associated with cytomegalovirus. Because HLA typing was missing for some donors at each locus, association tests included only the typed subset. Broadly in line with IMGT annotations, most TCR beta V segments showed up in productive rearrangements about 90% or about 30% of the time in an earlier analysis of 450 to 750 of the donors. Strong co-occurrence of HLA alleles, especially DR and DQ, made assigning TCR associations to individual alleles difficult. Several of the top co-occurrence clusters appeared to be linked to parvovirus B19, influenza, CMV and Epstein-Barr virus, according to a later analysis. The classifier was reported to diagnose cytomegalovirus status with high specificity and sensitivity in both the original and validation cohorts. A group of highly shared sequence variants was considered likely to be a technical artifact of the sequencing pipeline. A further reported finding was that TCR beta sequences accurately predicted the HLA-A and HLA-B alleles for most subjects in the first cohort. CMV serostatus was the only immune exposure information available for the cohort. Compared with equally common non-associated chains, HLA-associated TCR beta chains in a later analysis were more clonally expanded and had lower generation probabilities. Linkage disequilibrium might explain the correlated functional status among segregating V segments, but an unknown experimental factor could not be excluded. Because counts were too low, seventeen rarely observed V segments, including chromosome 9 orphons, were left out of the earlier analysis of several hundred of the donors. Some IMGT-functional V segments, including TRBV6-2 and TRBV6-3, could not be told apart with the 87-base-pair reads, so those segments were excluded. In a later analysis, over 15,000 TCR beta sequences were associated with specific HLA alleles at a false discovery rate of 0.05. The cohort was sequenced for TCR beta chains only, and without alpha or paired-chain data the features that could be detected were limited.

Receptor amplification or capture employed the immunoSEQ multiplex PCR assay. A mixture of 60 forward primers for TCR Vbeta segments and 13 reverse primers for TCR Jbeta segments was used in the multiplex PCR. Amplification of the CDR3 region of rearranged TCR beta genes was performed with a multiplex PCR assay on genomic DNA. The amplified TCR beta libraries were sequenced on the Illumina HiSeq System as 87-base-pair reads. The authors' pipeline ran thus. A later analysis counted tens of millions of unique TCR beta chains across the 600 to 850 repertoires, and around 9.9 million of these chains were shared by at least two donors. Raw reads were error-corrected and collapsed into unique sequences by a nearest-neighbor algorithm in which closely related sequences were merged to remove PCR and sequencing errors. CDR3 sequences were aligned to IMGT reference sequences to assign V, D and J gene segments. Each retained sequence needed at least a six-nucleotide match to both a V gene segment and a J gene segment. A rearrangement was called productive if the CDR3 had no stop codons and remained in frame with V and J, and every other rearrangement was called non-productive. CDR3 was defined according to IMGT convention as the region running from the second conserved V-encoded cysteine to the conserved J-encoded phenylalanine. Sequences without an unambiguous match to a single V gene segment were excluded from the earlier analysis of approximately 560 of the donors. An earlier analysis of approximately 590 of the donors classified V segments as functional when productive rearrangements were above 56.7% and as segregating when the standard deviation between donors was above 5%. To diagnose cytomegalovirus status from the catalog of TCR beta chain sequences, a statistical classification framework was built. A later analysis assigned V and J genes by comparing TCR nucleotide sequences with IMGT/GENE-DB human TR gene sequences. In a later analysis, CDR3 sequences and most-parsimonious VDJ recombination scenarios were assigned using the TCRdist pipeline. In a later analysis, each TCR beta chain was defined by its CDR3 amino acid sequence together with its V-gene family, and reads without a unique V-gene family were excluded. To address suspected cross-contamination and a sequencing artifact, a later analysis removed 592 highly shared, low-generation-probability nucleotide sequences. In a later analysis, a clonal expansion index was calculated for each public chain from normalized within-repertoire ranks of inferred template counts. In a later analysis, generation probabilities were computed using a VDJ recombination model fitted to out-of-frame rearrangements, and the results were checked against IGoR. In a later analysis, hypergeometric tests were used to score TCR-TCR, TCR-HLA and TCR-CMV co-occurrence, with a repertoire-size bias correction applied to TCR pairs. A later analysis estimated false discovery rates by permuting HLA or CMV assignments 20 times. In a later analysis, co-occurring TCRs were grouped with DBSCAN, and TCRdist sequence similarity was added when clustering was performed within HLA-allele-positive subsets. For co-occurrence clustering, repertoires with fewer than 30,000 or more than 120,000 public chains were excluded, along with a handful of repertoires with anomalous nucleotide sharing. Here the immuneACCESS table is served through TCRdb, limited to in-frame sequences with V and J called. Missing clones are a known gap in these copies; in checked studies unresolved V genes cover under half, and the rest lacks a known reason. For V, J and clone size, that table is used; D and trimming come from the DNA. The table for this sample lists 200,000 to 250,000 clones; 65% to 80% of them were counted only once. Of the sample, about 1.7% is held by the ten largest clones.

In total, more than 500 healthy bone marrow donors made up the cohort. At the time of sampling, all cohort members were nominally healthy, though unrecorded immune exposures were likely present. The donor tested CMV seronegative, placing the donor among the approximately 360 seronegative members of the cohort. Every donor gave a peripheral blood sample, and the peripheral blood mononuclear cells from that sample were used for TCR beta sequencing. The Qiagen DNeasy Blood Extraction Kit was used to extract genomic DNA from the blood cell samples. As for this clone: Its antigen target is currently unknown. The record has no base qualities; no much larger clone is one base away.

The CDR3 goes from the cysteine to the phenylalanine over 17 residues. Only the CDR3 portion is preserved as DNA: 51 bases, with reading frame beginning at the first base. Sequences SGHVS (CDR1) and FQNEAQ (CDR2) are obtained from the germline V gene. V is pruned by 6 bases and J by 9 bases, leaving 17 bases of the junction without a gene match. The V and J genes are TRBV7-8 and TRBJ2-1; TRBD2 fits 10 bases in the junction. This TCR came from a man aged 50-60 years in good health and CMV-seronegative. Sequencing was done on a sample of PBMCs. The CDR3 reads as follows: CASRPQTPSGRRSEQFF. The base sequence is TGTGCCAGCAGACCACAGACCCCTAGCGGGAGAAGGAGTGAGCAGTTCTTC.